Below, one T cell receptor beta chain is given with its context. Its antigen is unidentified. Using immunoSEQ multiplex PCR, the repertoire was profiled, and TCRdb retains in-frame clones only, with some absent. This table holds around 150,000 clones, about 90% found once. These data are taken from a study of cytomegalovirus exposure and HLA in healthy donors. Whole-study results and caveats: It was reportedly the case that the classifier diagnosed cytomegalovirus status with high specificity and sensitivity. It was found in a later analysis that first-cohort TCR clusters tended to co-occur in the 100 to 150 validation repertoires. The study listed under 200 cytomegalovirus-associated TCR beta chains. Most TCR sequences were seen very rarely across donors, but some public TCRs occurred in many.

Trimming at V came to 2 bases and at J to 6 bases, leaving 10 bases not matched to a gene. This CDR3 has 15 amino acids. Germline CDR1 reads KGHSH; CDR2 reads LQKENI. The rearrangement joins TRBV18 to TRBJ2-7, with TRBD2 matching over 7 bases. What was sequenced was PBMCs. This clonotype originated in a woman aged 30 to 39 in good health and CMV-seronegative. CDR3 amino acids: CASSPAGLEGREQYF. The CDR3 DNA reads as TGTGCCAGCTCACCAGCAGGACTAGAGGGTCGCGAGCAGTACTTC.